A selection of T cell receptor beta chains follows, all from one sample in a study of persistence of HIV-infected CD4 T cells. TCRdb's table, derived via immunoSEQ multiplex PCR, lists solely in-frame clones and lacks some. The sample holds about 30,000 clones; less than 75% are singletons and the top ten take 1.4%. No antigens are known for them. The sequencing here drew on CD4+ T cells sorted from PBMCs after roughly 18-hour stimulation, taken from a patient who received antiretroviral therapy. The receptors were sampled from an adult man with HIV who was CMV-seropositive. Each CDR3 is given with its conserved first and last residue. The D gene is left open where the match is weak. The size entry is marked missing in some rows and otherwise reads once, few, many or a size class.

V: TRBV29-1
D: -
J: TRBJ2-3
size: few
DNA: TGCAGCGGCCGCACAGGGACTAGCACAGATACGCAGTATTTT
CDR3: CSGRTGTSTDTQYF

V: TRBV7-3
D: -
J: TRBJ2-7
size: -
DNA: TGTGCCAGCAGCTTACAGGGACCCTACGAGCAGTACTTC
CDR3: CASSLQGPYEQYF

V: TRBV28
D: -
J: TRBJ1-1
size: -
DNA: TGTGCCAGCAGCCCCGGCGGAGGGAGCACTGAAGCTTTCTTT
CDR3: CASSPGGGSTEAFF

V: TRBV6-5
D: TRBD1
J: TRBJ2-7
size: -
DNA: TGTGCCAGCATGAGGGACAGGGGCCGGTACGAGCAGTACTTC
CDR3: CASMRDRGRYEQYF

V: TRBV2
D: -
J: TRBJ1-1
size: -
DNA: TGTGCCAGCAGTGCACGGCAGAACACTGAAGCTTTCTTT
CDR3: CASSARQNTEAFF

V: TRBV15
D: TRBD1
J: TRBJ2-3
size: -
DNA: TGTGCCACCAGCACCGGGACAGGGGGACGTGTAGATACGCAGTATTTT
CDR3: CATSTGTGGRVDTQYF

V: TRBV28
D: -
J: TRBJ1-2
size: -
DNA: TGTGCCAGCAGTTTAGCCCAAATCTATGGCTACACCTTC
CDR3: CASSLAQIYGYTF

V: TRBV5-1
D: TRBD2
J: TRBJ2-3
size: -
DNA: TGCGCCAGCAGCACCGGACTAGCGGGGGGGAGGATAGATACGCAGTATTTT
CDR3: CASSTGLAGGRIDTQYF

V: TRBV4-1
D: -
J: TRBJ2-3
size: -
DNA: TGCGCCAGCAGCCAAGATCTGGGCAGGAGCATCGGTCTTAACACAGATACGCAGTATTTT
CDR3: CASSQDLGRSIGLNTDTQYF

V: TRBV7-9
D: -
J: TRBJ1-4
size: -
DNA: TGTGCCAGCAGCTTAGCTCTAGGAGCAACTAATGAAAAACTGTTTTTT
CDR3: CASSLALGATNEKLFF

V: TRBV11-2
D: -
J: TRBJ1-1
size: -
DNA: TGTGCCAGCAGCGACGACTGGTTTACTGAAGCTTTCTTT
CDR3: CASSDDWFTEAFF

V: TRBV18
D: -
J: TRBJ2-3
size: -
DNA: TGTGCCAGCTCACCAGGTGAGTCATCCGATACGCAGTATTTT
CDR3: CASSPGESSDTQYF

V: TRBV2
D: TRBD1
J: TRBJ1-1
size: -
DNA: TGTGCCAGCAGTGCCCGGACAGGGGAAGCTTTCTTT
CDR3: CASSARTGEAFF

V: TRBV30
D: TRBD1
J: TRBJ1-5
size: -
DNA: TGTGCCTGGAGCTCGACAGGGTTGAGCAATCAGCCCCAGCATTTT
CDR3: CAWSSTGLSNQPQHF

V: TRBV18
D: -
J: TRBJ2-1
size: -
DNA: TGTGCCAGCTCGTTGGACCGGAGCTCCTACAATGAGCAGTTCTTC
CDR3: CASSLDRSSYNEQFF

V: TRBV10-1
D: -
J: TRBJ1-5
size: -
DNA: TGCGCCAGCAGTTCACAAGGCAATCAGCCCCAGCATTTT
CDR3: CASSSQGNQPQHF

V: TRBV25-1
D: TRBD2
J: TRBJ2-7
size: -
DNA: TGTGCCAGCAGTGAATATAGCGGGGGGGCCTACGAGCAGTACTTC
CDR3: CASSEYSGGAYEQYF

V: TRBV5-5
D: -
J: TRBJ2-6
size: -
DNA: TGTGCCAGCAGCTTGGGAGGGACTGGGGCCAACGTCCTGACTTTC
CDR3: CASSLGGTGANVLTF

V: TRBV10-1
D: -
J: TRBJ1-1
size: -
DNA: TGCGCCAGCAGTGAGTCCCAAACCCGGACGGCATCAAGAGCTTTCTTT
CDR3: CASSESQTRTASRAFF

V: TRBV24-1
D: TRBD1
J: TRBJ2-1
size: few
DNA: TGTGCCACCAGAGATAGGGGGCTGGAGGAGCAGTTCTTC
CDR3: CATRDRGLEEQFF

V: TRBV9
D: -
J: TRBJ2-1
size: few
DNA: TGTGCCAGCAGCGTAGGGGGGCCCTCCTACAATGAGCAGTTCTTC
CDR3: CASSVGGPSYNEQFF

V: TRBV7-8
D: -
J: TRBJ2-2
size: -
DNA: TGTGCCAGCAGCCTCGTTCCAGGTGCGAACACCGGGGAGCTGTTTTTT
CDR3: CASSLVPGANTGELFF

V: TRBV9
D: -
J: TRBJ2-1
size: -
DNA: TGTGCCAGCAGCGTAGGACGGCCGTACAATGAGCAGTTCTTC
CDR3: CASSVGRPYNEQFF

V: TRBV6-6
D: TRBD1
J: TRBJ1-5
size: once
DNA: TGTGCCAGCAGTTCGACCGACAGGGGTGGCAATCAGCCCCAGCATTTT
CDR3: CASSSTDRGGNQPQHF

V: TRBV30
D: -
J: TRBJ2-7
size: -
DNA: TGTGGCGGAACCGAGCAGTACTTC
CDR3: CGGTEQYF

V: TRBV7-2
D: TRBD2
J: TRBJ2-3
size: -
DNA: TGTGCCAGCAGCTTGGCTAGCGGTAACACAGATACGCAGTATTTT
CDR3: CASSLASGNTDTQYF

V: TRBV2
D: TRBD1
J: TRBJ1-1
size: -
DNA: TGTGCCAGCAGCAAACAGGGGGCGCTACGGACTGAAGCTTTCTTT
CDR3: CASSKQGALRTEAFF

V: TRBV6-5
D: TRBD1
J: TRBJ2-7
size: -
DNA: TGTGCCGGGGGGGACAGGGGGGACTCCTACGAGCAGTACTTC
CDR3: CAGGDRGDSYEQYF